This passage covers 10 T cell receptor beta chains from one sample sequenced in a study of patients and donors after allogeneic stem cell transplantation. TCRdb used MiXCR to reprocess the RT-PCR reads, holding one entry per CDR3 protein. Of about a million distinct CDR3 sequences in the sample, about a sixth are singletons; the top ten hold 5% to 6.5%. The sequenced sample consisted of blood, either unsorted or a sorted T cell fraction (not recorded which). These TCRs come from a human donor who was either an allogeneic HSCT recipient or a stem cell or donor lymphocyte infusion donor (not recorded which). It is not recorded whose cells these are; they may come from a transplant donor.

This clonotype was counted a few times. CDR3 nucleotide sequence: TGTGCCAGCAGGGGGACTGGAAAGACAGATACGCAGTATTTT. This sequence encodes CASRGTGKTDTQYF. The chain joins TRBV2 to TRBJ2-3; maybe TRBD2 (6 bases). The length of the CDR3 is 14 residues. V dropped 6 bases and J dropped 3 bases, with 13 bases sitting between them. The germline V gene has CDR1 SNHLY and CDR2 FYNNEI.

The chain couples TRBV2 to TRBJ1-5; D gene uncertain. Per the germline V gene, CDR1 is SNHLY and CDR2 is FYNNEI. This CDR3 spans 13 amino acids. The germline V and J ends were trimmed by 2 bases and 5 bases, with 7 bases remaining between them. The CDR3 loop reads CASSELRDQPQHF. As DNA, the CDR3 is TGTGCCAGCAGTGAACTTAGGGATCAGCCCCAGCATTTT.

This clonotype came up a few times. This sequence joins TRBV7-2 and TRBJ1-1; D gene uncertain. Per the germline V gene, CDR1 is SGHTA and CDR2 is FQGNSA. Trimming took 1 base from V and 4 from J, leaving 13 bases between them. There are 15 residues in the CDR3. The CDR3 region has the DNA TGTGCCAGCAGCTTAGTCGGAGGGAAATCCACTGAAGCTTTCTTT. Its protein is CASSLVGGKSTEAFF.

The chain is built from TRBV6-5 and TRBJ1-2; 9 bases agree with TRBD1. Germline CDR1 MNHEY, CDR2 SVGAGI. Trimming cost V 2 bases and J 6 bases; bases outside gene matches: 4. The CDR3 has 14 residues. The CDR3 sequence is CASSYRQGVDGYTF. CDR3 bases: TGTGCCAGCAGTTACCGACAGGGGGTAGATGGCTACACCTTC.

In this sample, this clonotype turned up once. The rearrangement links TRBV4-1 to TRBJ2-3; the match to TRBD2 covers 9 bases. V trimming: 9 bases; J trimming: 3 bases; junction bases outside the gene matches: 10. CDR3 length equals 15 residues. The V gene's germline CDR1 is MGHRA and CDR2 YSYEKL. The CDR3, as DNA: TGCGCCAGTAACAAGCGGGAGGATATGACAGATACGCAGTATTTT. Translation gives CASNKREDMTDTQYF.

The V and J genes are TRBV6-1 and TRBJ1-1; 7 bases are a match to TRBD1. V gave up 6 bases and J gave up 7 bases; unmatched junction bases: 14. Germline CDR1 and CDR2: MNHNS and SASEGT. There are 15 residues in the CDR3. The CDR3 DNA is TGTGCCAGCAGGCAGCTAGGACAGGAGCTACTTGAAGCTTTCTTT. It codes for CASRQLGQELLEAFF.

The chain combines TRBV14 with TRBJ2-2; perhaps D is TRBD1 or TRBD2 (5 bases each). Trimming removed 3 bases from V and 4 bases from J, with 12 bases in between. Germline V gene sequence: CDR1 SGHDN, CDR2 FVKESK. CDR3 size: 15 residues. The CDR3 bases are TGTGCCAGCAGCCACCATGGGACCATCACCGGGGAGCTGTTTTTT. Translation: CASSHHGTITGELFF.

The chain carries TRBV3-1 and TRBJ1-2; TRBD1 matches 7 bases. Trimming took 2 bases from V and 3 from J; bases not matched to a gene: 6. CDR1 and CDR2 (germline): LGHDT, YNNKEL (reference sequence). This CDR3 spans 15 amino acids. The CDR3 DNA is TGTGCCAGCAGCCAAATTGGGACAGTTTACTATGGCTACACCTTC. This encodes CASSQIGTVYYGYTF.

There are a few counts of this clonotype. The chain recombines TRBV3-1 with TRBJ2-7; 9 bases map to TRBD2. The CDR3 is made up of 15 amino acids. The trim removed 4 bases at V and 6 bases at J, leaving 10 bases unmatched. The germline CDR1 and CDR2 sequences are LGHDT and YNNKEL (reference sequence). The DNA for the CDR3 is TGTGCCAGCAGCCCGCAGGCGCGGGAGGGGATCGAGCAGTACTTC. It encodes CASSPQAREGIEQYF.

The chain carries TRBV28 and TRBJ2-5, with TRBD1 matching 10 bases. J gave up 4 bases and V 2 bases, and 10 bases lay outside the gene matches. Germline lookup yields CDR1 MDHEN and CDR2 SYDVKM. The CDR3 spans 17 residues. CDR3 sequence: CASSLGADRGHRETQYF. CDR3 nucleotides: TGTGCCAGCAGTTTAGGAGCCGACAGGGGGCATCGAGAGACCCAGTACTTC.